The source of this TCR beta chain is a study of blood T cell repertoires in COVID-19. Study-level background: Researchers got acute and convalescent COVID-19 samples from the United States, Italy and Spain. Sources were T cells, B-cell-depleted T cells, or PBMCs; the material itself was cDNA or gDNA.

CDR3 length: 14 amino acids. The germline V gene encodes CDR1 SGHKS and CDR2 YYEKEE (reference sequence). The junction had 7 bases not matched to a gene; V was cut back by 4 bases and J by 4 bases. In the source study's methods: The assay estimated nucleated cells by amplifying reference gene primers. The assay was immunoSEQ multiplex PCR, and TCRdb's table has in-frame clones only and misses some. V, J and clone size are those of that table, while D and trimming were read from the DNA. The table has approximately 16,000 clones, approximately 88% seen once. Source material: peripheral blood. The receptor was derived from a woman in her seventies in a cohort sampled during active or convalescent COVID-19. V is TRBV5-5 and J is TRBJ1-2; 7 bases are shared with TRBD1. The CDR3: CASSREGQFYGYTF. For the CDR3, the DNA is TGTGCCAGCAGCCGCGAGGGACAGTTCTATGGCTACACCTTC.